The 14 T cell receptor beta chains below all came from one sample that was sequenced in a study of identical twins. TCRdb re-called the 5' RACE reads through MiXCR, storing one row per CDR3 protein. The sample has around 470,000 distinct CDR3 sequences; 13% to 15% are singletons. The sample also formed part of further work on yellow fever vaccine responses in identical twins.

The specimen was CD4+ T cells sorted from blood. The origin of the receptors is a woman in her late teens or twenties in good health.

This clonotype was counted only a few times. The rearrangement links TRBV24-1 to TRBJ1-1; 9 bases align to TRBD1. Trimming at V came to 4 bases and at J to 9 bases, leaving 11 bases not matched to a gene. From germline, CDR1 is KGHDR and CDR2 SFDVKD. CDR3 length equals 15 residues. As DNA, the CDR3 is TGTGCCACCAGTGACAAAAGTCCCGGGACAGGGAAAGCTTTCTTT. Its translation is CATSDKSPGTGKAFF.

This clonotype appeared once. The CDR3 is CASSSGQINYEQYF. DNA for the CDR3: TGCGCCAGCAGCTCGGGACAGATTAACTACGAGCAGTACTTC. The chain combines TRBV5-1 with TRBJ2-7; 7 nucleotides line up with TRBD1. This CDR3 has 14 amino acids. With 3 bases clipped from V and 3 bases from J, the junction kept 6 bases outside the gene matches. Germline V CDR1 and CDR2: SGHRS, YFSETQ.

This chain links TRBV20-1 with TRBJ2-4, with unresolved D. The CDR3 has 15 amino acids. Germline V lookup: CDR1 DFQATT, CDR2 SNEGSKA (reference sequence). V lost 2 bases and J 9 bases, leaving 20 bases between the germline ends. The CDR3 sequence: CSARLNGRPWSIQYF. CDR3 DNA: TGCAGTGCTAGATTGAATGGACGGCCTTGGAGCATTCAGTACTTC.

The table lists this clonotype with a few counts. V usage is TRBV15 and J usage is TRBJ2-7; 8 bases are a match to TRBD1. This CDR3 is 15 amino acids long. The V segment lost 5 bases and the J segment 3 bases; nucleotides outside the gene matches: 9. CDR1 LNHNV and CDR2 YYDKDF come from the germline V gene (reference sequence). The CDR3 nucleotides read TGTGCCACCAGCTCATATAGGACAGGGAACTACGAGCAGTACTTC. Translating gives CATSSYRTGNYEQYF.

The gene calls are TRBV2 and TRBJ2-7, with TRBD1 matching 7 bases. Germline CDR1 and CDR2: SNHLY and FYNNEI. The CDR3 covers 14 residues. With V trimmed by 6 bases and J by 6 bases, 11 bases remained unmatched. CDR3 amino acids: CASRPVQGYGEQYF. CDR3 sequence (DNA): TGTGCCAGCAGACCGGTACAGGGGTATGGCGAGCAGTACTTC.

The chain carries TRBV29-1 and TRBJ2-3, with D perhaps assigned TRBD1 or TRBD2 (5 bases each). CDR1 and CDR2 from the germline V gene are SQVTM and ANQGSEA. CDR3 size: 13 residues. The V end lost 3 bases, the J end lost 6 bases, and 13 bases lay between the germline ends. The CDR3: CSVEGPQPDTQYF. CDR3 nucleotides: TGCAGCGTTGAGGGACCCCAGCCGGATACGCAGTATTTT.

V and J are TRBV4-2 and TRBJ2-5; D might be TRBD2 (6 bases). The CDR3 is 16 residues long. V lost 0 bases and J 4 bases, leaving 15 bases between the germline ends. CDR1 LGHNA and CDR2 YNFKEQ come from the germline V gene. The DNA of the CDR3 is TGTGCCAGCAGCCAAGATATGGGGATGGGGGGAGAGACCCAGTACTTC. This sequence encodes CASSQDMGMGGETQYF.

The CDR3 DNA follows: TGTGCCAGCAGCTTTCTACCGGGACTAGGTCGTGACGAGCAGTACTTC. It encodes CASSFLPGLGRDEQYF. This chain connects TRBV3-1 to TRBJ2-7, with TRBD2 matching 8 bases. After removal of 5 bases from V and 5 bases from J, the junction contained 14 bases not matched to a gene. The CDR3 is 16 residues long. CDR1 is LGHDT and CDR2 is YNNKEL in the germline V gene (reference sequence).

The chain recombines TRBV21-1 with TRBJ2-1; the D segment call TRBD2 is taken from the table without a DNA check. TRBV21-1 is reported as a pseudogene. The CDR3 loop spans 14 amino acids. The chain's CDR3 is CASRGHGRDNEQFF. DNA of the CDR3: TGTGCCAGCAGGGGACACGGGAGGGACAATGAGCAGTTCTTC.

This clonotype was seen only once. The chain is built from TRBV28 and TRBJ2-7, with 7 bases that match TRBD1. The CDR3 has 14 residues. V gave up 7 bases and J gave up 2 bases; unmatched junction bases: 8. In germline, CDR1 is MDHEN, CDR2 SYDVKM. This chain's CDR3 is CASTLTGTAYEQYF. The DNA for the CDR3 is TGTGCCAGCACCCTAACAGGGACAGCCTACGAGCAGTACTTC.

This clonotype was recorded at least ten times. The chain joins TRBV14 to TRBJ2-5; D unresolved. Germline V CDR1 and CDR2: SGHDN, FVKESK. Deletions cut 0 bases from V and 6 bases from J, with 11 bases between. The CDR3 contains 14 residues. The CDR3 sequence is CASSQDRPLKTQYF. The CDR3 DNA follows: TGTGCCAGCAGCCAAGATAGGCCCTTGAAGACCCAGTACTTC. The whole variable domain, remainder taken from reference TRBV14 and TRBJ2-5, is EAGVTQFPSHSVIEKGQTVTLRCDPISGHDNLYWYRRVMGKEIKFLLHFVKESKQDESGMPNNRFLAERTGGTYSTLKVQPAELEDSGVYFCASSQDRPLKTQYFGPGTRLLVL.

This clonotype has only a few counts. The chain employs TRBV5-5 and TRBJ2-3; D tentatively reads TRBD1 or TRBD2 (5 bases each). V lost 4 bases to trimming and J lost 0 bases, with 18 bases between them. The CDR3 loop spans 17 amino acids. Germline CDR1 reads SGHKS; CDR2 reads YYEKEE (reference sequence). The CDR3 DNA follows: TGTGCCAGCAGCCGCACCGGGGCCATCACTAGCACAGATACGCAGTATTTT. Translated, it gives CASSRTGAITSTDTQYF.

This clonotype was detected many times. The chain links TRBV5-1 to TRBJ2-2; 7 bases fit TRBD1. The CDR3 is 15 residues long. Unmatched junction bases numbered 7, after V lost 3 bases and J lost 5 bases. Per the germline V gene, CDR1 is SGHRS and CDR2 is YFSETQ. The CDR3 DNA reads as TGCGCCAGCAGCTCCCCGACAGGGCGGACCGGGGAGCTGTTTTTT. Translation: CASSSPTGRTGELFF. The whole variable domain, remainder taken from reference TRBV5-1 and TRBJ2-2, is KAGVTQTPRYLIKTRGQQVTLSCSPISGHRSVSWYQQTPGQGLQFLFEYFSETQRNKGNFPGRFSGRQFSNSRSEMNVSTLELGDSALYLCASSSPTGRTGELFFGEGSRLTVL.

To note about this clonotype: The junction shows a germline mismatch at one end, possibly a read error. V is TRBV7-9 and J is TRBJ2-7, with 10 bases aligning to TRBD2. Germline V gene lookup returns CDR1 SEHNR and CDR2 FQNEAQ (reference sequence). The CDR3 contains 15 residues. DNA of the CDR3: TGTGCCGGCAGCCCGCGACTAGCGGGTGCCTACGAGCAGTACTTC. Residues: CAGSPRLAGAYEQYF.